One sample yielded the 20 T cell receptor beta chains listed below, sequenced in a study of radiotherapy plus CTLA-4 blockade in lung cancer. This table comes from immunoSEQ multiplex PCR, and its TCRdb copy is limited to in-frame clones, with some not included. Among 80,000 to 100,000 clones listed, about 86% were seen once. Source: peripheral blood, taken from a patient treated with radiotherapy plus ipilimumab. The receptors originated from a human donor with non-small cell lung cancer that progressed on radiotherapy plus ipilimumab.

The CDR3: CASSESDTQYF. The CDR3 region has the DNA TGTGCCAGCAGTGAATCAGATACGCAGTATTTT. This sequence joins TRBV6-1 and TRBJ2-3; D is ambiguous. Trimming stripped 2 bases from V and 4 bases from J, with 1 base between. The CDR3 is 11 residues long. Germline V CDR1 and CDR2: MNHNS, SASEGT.

The V call is TRBV5-1, the J call TRBJ2-1; perhaps TRBD2 as D (6 bases). The CDR3 has 15 amino acids. Per germline, CDR1 SGHRS and CDR2 YFSETQ. Between the trimmed V and J ends, which lost 6 bases and 7 bases, there was a span of 20 bases. The CDR3 nucleotides read TGCGCCAGCACCCCCGTAGGAGGGCGAGGGAATGAGCAGTTCTTC. Its translation is CASTPVGGRGNEQFF.

The J gene is TRBJ2-7, the V gene TRBV5-8; TRBD2 aligns across 11 bases. This CDR3 has 17 residues. The trim removed 2 bases at V and 3 bases at J, leaving 10 bases unmatched. CDR1 SGHTS and CDR2 YDEGEE come from the germline V gene. Here the CDR3 DNA reads TGTGCCAGCAGCTTCGGAGCGGCGACTAGCGGGGTCTACGAGCAGTACTTC. It specifies CASSFGAATSGVYEQYF.

The chain is built from TRBV10-3 and TRBJ1-2, with 8 bases lining up with TRBD1. The CDR3 is made up of 12 amino acids. The trim removed 5 bases at V and 8 bases at J, leaving 4 bases unmatched. Germline V CDR1 and CDR2: ENHRY, SYGVKD. CDR3 coding DNA: TGTGCCATCAGTAATACAGGGGGAGGCTACACCTTC. Translated, it gives CAISNTGGGYTF.

This clone was seen only once. This chain links TRBV5-1 with TRBJ1-4, with D uncertain. Germline CDR1 is SGHRS and CDR2 is YFSETQ. This CDR3 has 14 residues. Trimming took off 0 bases at V and 3 bases at J, with 6 bases between the two ends. DNA of the CDR3: TGCGCCAGCAGCTTGGCAGGTCCTAATGAAAAACTGTTTTTT. This codes for CASSLAGPNEKLFF.

The rearrangement uses TRBV27 and TRBJ1-5, with TRBD1 identical over 9 bases. Germline V gives CDR1 MNHEY, CDR2 SMNVEV (reference sequence). The V segment lost 6 bases and the J segment 4 bases; nucleotides outside the gene matches: 7. The CDR3 covers 15 residues. CDR3 sequence reads: CASSPGTGLNQPQHF. The CDR3 DNA is TGTGCCAGCAGCCCCGGGACAGGGTTGAATCAGCCCCAGCATTTT.

This clone was detected only a few times. V is TRBV5-6 and J is TRBJ1-1, with a possible D match to TRBD1 (6 bases). The germline CDR1 and CDR2 sequences are SGHDT and YYEEEE. This CDR3 is built from 16 residues. V shed 6 bases and J shed 8 bases, with 26 bases lying between them. CDR3 coding DNA: TGTGCCAGCACCGCGGACAGCCTCAATCACCTGGGGGAAGCTTTCTTT. This gives the protein CASTADSLNHLGEAFF.

The J gene is TRBJ1-1, the V gene TRBV14; D gene uncertain. The length of the CDR3 is 14 residues. Germline-derived CDR1 and CDR2 are SGHDN and FVKESK. Trimming took off 4 bases at V and 1 base at J, with 10 bases between the two ends. CDR3 amino acids: CASSLRTGNTEAFF. The CDR3 DNA is TGTGCCAGCAGCCTCCGGACGGGGAACACTGAAGCTTTCTTT.

The chain uses TRBV18 and TRBJ2-3; TRBD2 aligns across 14 bases. The germline V gene has CDR1 KGHSH and CDR2 LQKENI. The CDR3 has 19 amino acids. Losses at the gene ends were 6 bases for V and 0 bases for J; bases not matched to a gene: 11. The CDR3 sequence: CASSGTSGRGQLSTDTQYF. In DNA form, the CDR3 reads TGTGCCAGCTCCGGGACTAGCGGGAGAGGGCAGCTCAGCACAGATACGCAGTATTTT.

This clone was observed a single time. The gene calls are TRBV27 and TRBJ2-1; weak D call: TRBD2 (7 bases). The germline gives CDR1 MNHEY, CDR2 SMNVEV (reference sequence). CDR3 length: 17 amino acids. The germline V and J ends were trimmed by 6 bases and 2 bases, with 20 bases remaining between them. CDR3 sequence: CASSLQGGAGAYNEQFF. CDR3 sequence (DNA): TGTGCCAGCAGCCTACAGGGAGGGGCAGGAGCCTACAATGAGCAGTTCTTC.

The chain uses TRBV7-6 and TRBJ1-5, with 12 bases aligning to TRBD1. Germline V gene sequence: CDR1 SGHVS, CDR2 FNYEAQ. The CDR3 loop spans 15 amino acids. V was clipped by 4 bases and J by 4 bases; unmatched bases: 2. The CDR3 coding sequence is TGTGCCAGCAGCTCGGGACAGGGGGCAAATCAGCCCCAGCATTTT. Its translation: CASSSGQGANQPQHF.

The chain has TRBV11-3 and TRBJ2-1; TRBD2 matches 7 bases. The V and J ends lost 0 bases and 5 bases, in that order; junction bases with no gene match: 4. In germline, CDR1 is SGHNT, CDR2 YENEEA. The length of the CDR3 is 15 residues. CDR3 protein: CASSLEGLADNEQFF. DNA for the CDR3: TGTGCCAGCAGCTTAGAGGGCCTAGCGGACAATGAGCAGTTCTTC.

This chain uses TRBV2 with TRBJ2-3; no clear D. Germline V lookup: CDR1 SNHLY, CDR2 FYNNEI. CDR3 length: 14 residues. The V gene lost 6 bases and the J gene lost 8 bases, with 18 bases spanning the gap. CDR3 in DNA: TGTGCCAGCAGCGACGTAAGCCCAGACATTACGCAGTATTTT. Translated, it gives CASSDVSPDITQYF.

In this sample, this clone turned up once. The chain employs TRBV15 and TRBJ1-3; D is undetermined. Germline CDR1 LNHNV, CDR2 YYDKDF (reference sequence). Between the trimmed V and J ends, which lost 5 bases and 0 bases, there was a span of 11 bases. There are 15 residues in the CDR3. The CDR3 sequence is CATSSGGLSGNTIYF. In DNA form, the CDR3 reads TGTGCCACCAGCTCAGGTGGCCTCTCTGGAAACACCATATATTTT. Together with reference TRBV15 and TRBJ1-3, the CDR3 gives the full variable domain: DAMVIQNPRYQVTQFGKPVTLSCSQTLNHNVMYWYQQKSSQAPKLLFHYYDKDFNNEADTPDNFQSRRPNTSFCFLDIRSPGLGDTAMYLCATSSGGLSGNTIYFGEGSWLTVV.

For this clone: At one boundary the junction diverges from the germline segment, which might be a read error. This chain links TRBV6-4 with TRBJ2-7, with D tentatively TRBD1 (5 bases). The CDR3 has 17 amino acids. CDR1 MRHNA and CDR2 SNTAGT come from the germline V gene. The CDR3 bases are TGTGCCAGCTTAAAACAGGTCAGGCCCCCCCCTACTAACGAGCTGTACTTC. The encoded protein is CASLKQVRPPPTNELYF.

This clone was seen a single time. This specimen includes other DNA sequences encoding the same CDR3. CDR3 loop: CASSIRDSNQPQHF. In DNA form, the CDR3 reads TGTGCCAGTAGTATCAGGGACAGTAATCAGCCCCAGCATTTT. The chain has TRBV19 and TRBJ1-5; TRBD1 aligns across 7 bases. Trimming cost V 3 bases and J 4 bases; bases outside gene matches: 3. CDR1 and CDR2 (germline): LNHDA, SQIVND (reference sequence). The CDR3 runs 14 residues. The full variable domain, completed using reference TRBV19 and TRBJ1-5, is DGGITQSPKYLFRKEGQNVTLSCEQNLNHDAMYWYRQDPGQGLRLIYYSQIVNDFQKGDIAEGYSVSREKKESFPLTVTSAQKNPTAFYLCASSIRDSNQPQHFGDGTRLSIL.

The rearrangement uses TRBV2 and TRBJ2-1; 10 bases match TRBD2. Germline V CDR1 and CDR2: SNHLY, FYNNEI. The V gene end was trimmed by 5 bases and the J gene end by 4 bases; junction bases not matched to a gene: 8. The CDR3 has 16 amino acids. CDR3 region: CASSSIAGGFYNEQFF. In DNA, the CDR3 is TGTGCCAGCAGTTCTATAGCGGGAGGTTTTTACAATGAGCAGTTCTTC. The full variable domain, completed using reference TRBV2 and TRBJ2-1, is EPEVTQTPSHQVTQMGQEVILRCVPISNHLYFYWYRQILGQKVEFLVSFYNNEISEKSEIFDDQFSVERPDGSNFTLKIRSTKLEDSAMYFCASSSIAGGFYNEQFFGPGTRLTVL.

This chain connects TRBV21-1 to TRBJ2-3; the listed D gene, TRBD1, was not tested against the DNA. TRBV21-1 constitutes a pseudogene. The CDR3 totals 15 residues. CDR3 bases: TGTGCCAGCGAAGGTCCAGGGGGCGGCACAGATACGCAGTATTTT. It codes for CASEGPGGGTDTQYF.

The V call is TRBV6-5, the J call TRBJ1-1; tentative D call: TRBD1 (6 bases). This CDR3 has 14 residues. Trimming removed 6 bases at V and 1 base at J, with 12 bases between. The germline CDR1 and CDR2 sequences are MNHEY and SVGAGI. The CDR3 DNA reads TGTGCCAGCAGGGTGGGACACTGGAACACTGAAGCTTTCTTT. This encodes CASRVGHWNTEAFF.

This rearrangement joins TRBV6-5 to TRBJ2-3; D is ambiguous. Germline CDR1 is MNHEY and CDR2 is SVGAGI. V was pared by 4 bases and J by 8 bases, with 10 bases between. The CDR3 loop spans 12 amino acids. DNA of the CDR3: TGTGCCAGCAGTTTGGTTCAGATTACGCAGTATTTT. Its protein product is CASSLVQITQYF.